The T cell receptor beta chain described here comes from a study of shared clonotypes between healthy human individuals. The repertoire was sequenced with immunoSEQ multiplex PCR; TCRdb's copy has only in-frame clones and lacks some. The sample has around 2.1 million clones, approximately 94% seen once. In the case of this clone: Its target is unknown.

CD8 cells regarded as naive lacked CD45RO, were positively chosen for CCR7, and omitted terminally differentiated effector memory CD45RA+ cells. There were only Caucasian adults among the donors, and all lived in Nashville, Tennessee. There are 17 residues in the CDR3. V gave up 5 bases and J gave up 6 bases; unmatched junction bases: 16. Germline-derived CDR1 and CDR2 are MDHEN and SYDVKM. Regarding the study as a whole: Sequencing depth was expected to affect clonotype sharing among donors. About 5% of naive CD4 clonotypes were shared across a few donors.

The chain couples TRBV28 to TRBJ1-1, with 9 bases identical to TRBD1. This sequence was found in a man between 18 and 35 years old in good health. Some clones in this sample may be carry-over from other donors' samples. The sample consisted of naive CD8+ T cells from PBMCs. Written as DNA, the CDR3 is TGTGCCAGCAGTCGTCGACAGGGGGTAGGAACCTCCGCTGAAGCTTTCTTT. It is translated as CASSRRQGVGTSAEAFF.